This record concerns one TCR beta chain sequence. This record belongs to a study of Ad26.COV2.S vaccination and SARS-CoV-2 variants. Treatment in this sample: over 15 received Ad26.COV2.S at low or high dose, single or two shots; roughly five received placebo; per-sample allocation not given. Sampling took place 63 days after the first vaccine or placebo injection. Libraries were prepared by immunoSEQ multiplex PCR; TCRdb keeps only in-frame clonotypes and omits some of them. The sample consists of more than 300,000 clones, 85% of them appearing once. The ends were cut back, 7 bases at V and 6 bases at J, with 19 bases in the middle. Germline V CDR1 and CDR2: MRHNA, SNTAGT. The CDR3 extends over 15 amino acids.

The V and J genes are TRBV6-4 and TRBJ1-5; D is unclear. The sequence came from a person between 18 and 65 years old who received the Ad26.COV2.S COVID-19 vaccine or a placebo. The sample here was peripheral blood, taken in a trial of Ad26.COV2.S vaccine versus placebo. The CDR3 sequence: CASMRSGSLRQPQHF. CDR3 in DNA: TGTGCCAGCATGAGGTCGGGGAGCCTTCGTCAGCCCCAGCATTTT.